The following is a T cell receptor beta chain sequence with its context. The antigen is unknown. This may be a read error, as it is one base from a much larger clone. This CDR3 is built from 15 residues. Germline CDR1 SGHRS, CDR2 YFSETQ. V trimming: 4 bases; J trimming: 0 bases; junction bases outside the gene matches: 4. This sample stems from a study of CD8 T cells in ankylosing spondylitis. For TCR beta, libraries came from quantitative 5'-RACE with molecular barcodes. In TCRdb, the 5' RACE reads were re-called with MiXCR into one record per CDR3 protein. The table records around 490,000 distinct CDR3 sequences, about 5.2% of them present only once. Study-wide results and caveats: In ankylosing spondylitis blood, a motif of seven to nine highly homologous TCR beta variants appeared characteristic. Peripheral blood held disease-linked clones only at relatively low frequency, and these were CD8+.

Sequencing was done on a sample of blood, either unsorted or a sorted T cell fraction (not recorded which). The gene calls are TRBV5-1 and TRBJ1-3, with 7 bases identical to TRBD1. This clonotype was obtained from a male donor with ankylosing spondylitis. The DNA for the CDR3 is TGCGCCAGCAGCACGGGACAGCTCTCTGGAAACACCATATATTTT. The encoded protein is CASSTGQLSGNTIYF.